Shown below are 12 T cell receptor beta chains from a single sample sequenced in a study of cytomegalovirus exposure and HLA in healthy donors. Libraries were prepared by immunoSEQ multiplex PCR; TCRdb keeps only in-frame clonotypes and omits some of them. Counted here are 100,000 to 120,000 clones, more than 70% occurring once; the ten biggest clones make up under 2%. Sequenced sample: PBMCs. The source of these receptors is a woman aged 18-30 years in good health and CMV-seronegative.

The rearrangement uses TRBV28 and TRBJ1-1; D ambiguous. The ends were cut back, 3 bases at V and 2 bases at J, with 7 bases in the middle. The CDR3 is 13 amino acids. Germline V gene sequence: CDR1 MDHEN, CDR2 SYDVKM. In nucleotides, the CDR3 is TGTGCCAGCAGTTTCTCCCTTAACACTGAAGCTTTCTTT. Protein: CASSFSLNTEAFF. The full variable domain, in which reference TRBV28 and TRBJ1-1 provide the parts outside the CDR3, is DVKVTQSSRYLVKRTGEKVFLECVQDMDHENMFWYRQDPGLGLRLIYFSYDVKMKEKGDIPEGYSVSREKKERFSLILESASTNQTSMYLCASSFSLNTEAFFGQGTRLTVV.

J is TRBJ2-2 and V is TRBV6-4, with 8 bases that match TRBD2. The J segment lost 5 bases and the V segment lost 0 bases, leaving 5 bases of the junction unmatched. Per germline, CDR1 MRHNA and CDR2 SNTAGT. There are 16 residues in the CDR3. The CDR3 nucleotides are TGTGCCAGCAGTGACTCAGAGCGGGGGCAAACCGGGGAGCTGTTTTTT. Its translation is CASSDSERGQTGELFF.

This chain links TRBV2 with TRBJ2-7; 8 bases are shared with TRBD2. The CDR3 is 14 residues long. The V and J ends lost 4 bases and 3 bases, in that order; junction bases with no gene match: 5. Germline V gene data show CDR1 as SNHLY and CDR2 as FYNNEI. For the CDR3, the DNA is TGTGCCAGCAGTGCAAAACTAGCGGACTACGAGCAGTACTTC. Translating gives CASSAKLADYEQYF. Combining the CDR3 with reference TRBV2 and TRBJ2-7 gives the whole variable domain EPEVTQTPSHQVTQMGQEVILRCVPISNHLYFYWYRQILGQKVEFLVSFYNNEISEKSEIFDDQFSVERPDGSNFTLKIRSTKLEDSAMYFCASSAKLADYEQYFGPGTRLTVT.

This clone occurred a few times. The chain has TRBV6-5 and TRBJ2-5, with D tentatively TRBD2 (7 bases). Germline CDR1 is MNHEY and CDR2 is SVGAGI. Trimming removed 5 bases at V and 5 bases at J, with 18 bases between. This CDR3 is built from 15 residues. In DNA form, the CDR3 reads TGTGCCAGCAGTGCGGGGGCAGCAACTGGGGAGACCCAGTACTTC. This sequence encodes CASSAGAATGETQYF.

The chain employs TRBV2 and TRBJ2-4, with 7 bases matching TRBD1. This CDR3 region has 16 residues. Trimming removed 5 bases from V and 7 bases from J; junction bases left unmatched: 14. From germline, CDR1 is SNHLY and CDR2 FYNNEI. The CDR3 nucleotides are TGTGCCAGCAGTTCTCAATTTCCGGGACAGAGGAACATTCAGTACTTC. Protein product: CASSSQFPGQRNIQYF.

J is TRBJ2-1 and V is TRBV5-1, with TRBD1 identical over 9 bases. The CDR3 extends over 16 amino acids. Germline V CDR1 and CDR2: SGHRS, YFSETQ. J gave up 9 bases and V 4 bases, and 14 bases lay outside the gene matches. In nucleotides, the CDR3 is TGCGCCAGCAGCCAAGAACCGGGACAGGGCTTTAGTGAGCAGTTCTTC. Encoded protein: CASSQEPGQGFSEQFF.

The rearrangement links TRBV18 to TRBJ2-5, with 9 bases fitting TRBD1. The V gene end was trimmed by 2 bases and the J gene end by 4 bases; junction bases not matched to a gene: 11. CDR3 length equals 17 residues. Germline V CDR1 and CDR2: KGHSH, LQKENI. DNA for the CDR3: TGTGCCAGCTCACCATCGAGAGCCGGGACAGGGCGAGAGACCCAGTACTTC. Its protein is CASSPSRAGTGRETQYF.

This rearrangement joins TRBV7-2 to TRBJ1-4; a possible D gene is TRBD1 (6 bases). The CDR3 is 15 residues long. The V end lost 6 bases, the J end lost 4 bases, and 15 bases lay between the germline ends. Germline CDR1 and CDR2: SGHTA and FQGNSA. CDR3 DNA: TGTGCCAGCAGTCCCCCGGGACACGGTAATGAAAAACTGTTTTTT. It codes for CASSPPGHGNEKLFF.

The chain carries TRBV7-6 and TRBJ2-1; TRBD1 matches 10 bases. J gave up 8 bases and V 5 bases, and 6 bases lay outside the gene matches. The CDR3 is 14 residues long. CDR1 is SGHVS, CDR2 FNYEAQ, per germline. The CDR3 DNA follows: TGTGCCAGCAGCCGGGACAGGGGTGGCGATGAGCAGTTCTTC. It codes for CASSRDRGGDEQFF.

This clone has only a few counts. The chain uses TRBV7-9 and TRBJ1-5; D gene unclear. CDR1 and CDR2 from the germline V gene are SEHNR and FQNEAQ (reference sequence). This CDR3 is built from 12 residues. The V end was cut by 1 base, the J end by 9 bases, with 7 bases between. This CDR3 reads CASSLDGGPQHF. The DNA of the CDR3 is TGTGCCAGCAGCTTAGATGGCGGGCCCCAGCATTTT.

This chain joins TRBV10-3 and TRBJ1-1; no clear D. V gave up 4 bases and J gave up 1 base, with 10 bases separating them. There are 14 residues in the CDR3. In germline, CDR1 is ENHRY, CDR2 SYGVKD. The CDR3 loop reads CAISVREGNTEAFF. In DNA, the CDR3 is TGTGCCATCAGTGTCCGGGAGGGGAACACTGAAGCTTTCTTT.

V usage is TRBV7-9 and J usage is TRBJ1-2; 7 positions match TRBD1. The CDR3 loop spans 15 amino acids. The V gene's germline CDR1 is SEHNR and CDR2 FQNEAQ (reference sequence). V lost 1 base to trimming and J lost 1 base; unmatched junction nucleotides: 3. As DNA, the CDR3 is TGTGCCAGCAGCTTAGTACAGGGGTATAACTATGGCTACACCTTC. Translating it yields CASSLVQGYNYGYTF.